The 5 T cell receptor beta chains presented below share a single source sample, sequenced in a study of T-cell reconstitution after alpha-beta-depleted transplantation in children. A TCRbeta library incorporating unique molecular identifiers was prepared. TCRdb itself ran the PCR reads through MiXCR, one entry per CDR3 protein. The sample consists of 200,000 to 250,000 distinct CDR3 sequences, around 8% of them appearing once. Sequenced material: PBMCs, mostly from graft donor cells, taken 180 days after TCRalphabeta/CD19-depleted stem cell transplant. The receptors here all came from a male patient younger than 18 who had a stem cell transplant for acute lymphoblastic leukemia, so the T cells may come from the graft donor.

This clonotype was seen only a few times. The chain recombines TRBV2 with TRBJ2-1; possible D gene TRBD2, 6 bases. Per germline, CDR1 SNHLY and CDR2 FYNNEI. The CDR3 is 13 amino acids. Trimming stripped 7 bases from V and 9 bases from J, with 16 bases between. The CDR3 nucleotides read TGTGCCAGCATGTTAGCGGTGGCGCTTGAGCAGTTCTTC. It encodes CASMLAVALEQFF.

This clonotype was observed at least ten times. V usage is TRBV28 and J usage is TRBJ2-7, with TRBD2 matching over 12 bases. The V segment lost 3 bases and the J segment 0 bases; nucleotides outside the gene matches: 0. The CDR3 is 15 residues long. Per germline, CDR1 MDHEN and CDR2 SYDVKM. The CDR3 sequence: CASSLGLAGSYEQYF. In DNA form, the CDR3 reads TGTGCCAGCAGTTTGGGACTAGCGGGCTCCTACGAGCAGTACTTC.

This clonotype was seen many times. This sequence joins TRBV5-6 and TRBJ2-2; 8 nucleotides line up with TRBD1. CDR3 length equals 16 residues. Germline V lookup: CDR1 SGHDT, CDR2 YYEEEE. Trimming cost V 2 bases and J 7 bases; bases outside gene matches: 10. The CDR3 is CASSFYDRGHNGELFF. The DNA for the CDR3 is TGTGCCAGCAGCTTTTATGACAGGGGCCACAACGGGGAGCTGTTTTTT.

The rearrangement uses TRBV7-6 and TRBJ2-7, with D tentatively TRBD1 (6 bases). Germline CDR1 and CDR2: SGHVS and FNYEAQ. The CDR3 totals 14 residues. V lost 3 bases and J lost 3, with 12 bases in between. CDR3 sequence reads: CASSFRQAGYEQYF. Here the CDR3 DNA reads TGTGCCAGCAGCTTCAGACAGGCGGGCTACGAGCAGTACTTC.

This clonotype was recorded at least ten times. The rearrangement joins TRBV5-1 to TRBJ2-3, with 9 bases aligning to TRBD2. Germline assignment: CDR1 SGHRS and CDR2 YFSETQ. The CDR3 is made up of 16 amino acids. V was pared by 4 bases and J by 2 bases, with 8 bases of the junction left unmatched. This chain's CDR3 is CASSGPLAGNTDTQYF. CDR3 bases: TGCGCCAGCAGCGGGCCTCTAGCGGGAAACACAGATACGCAGTATTTT.